This entry is about one T cell receptor (beta chain). Its antigen is not identified. The sample's time point: week 47, end of study. Vaccinated patients received 300 ug of mutant IDH1 20-mer peptide per dose, with topical imiquimod. The sample originates from a study of a mutant IDH1 vaccine in newly diagnosed glioma. About the research overall: The start of vaccination came 4-6 weeks after radiotherapy alone, or with temozolomide cycles.

Produced via immunoSEQ multiplex PCR; TCRdb's table is partial and in-frame only. The table records some 57,000 clones, 70% to 85% of them present only once. This sample comprised PBMCs, obtained from a glioma patient whose treatment included an IDH1 peptide vaccine. The clonotype originates from a woman aged 35 to 49 with glioma. Some clones in this sample may be carry-over from other donors' samples.

CDR3 sequence reads: CASSQKPSSGGESYEQYF. CDR3 sequence (DNA): TGCGCCAGCAGCCAAAAGCCCTCTAGCGGGGGGGAGTCCTACGAGCAGTACTTC. This chain links TRBV4-1 with TRBJ2-7; 12 bases are shared with TRBD2. The V gene's germline CDR1 is MGHRA and CDR2 YSYEKL. The CDR3 runs to 18 residues. V shed 2 bases, J shed 1 base, and the junction held 9 bases outside the gene matches.